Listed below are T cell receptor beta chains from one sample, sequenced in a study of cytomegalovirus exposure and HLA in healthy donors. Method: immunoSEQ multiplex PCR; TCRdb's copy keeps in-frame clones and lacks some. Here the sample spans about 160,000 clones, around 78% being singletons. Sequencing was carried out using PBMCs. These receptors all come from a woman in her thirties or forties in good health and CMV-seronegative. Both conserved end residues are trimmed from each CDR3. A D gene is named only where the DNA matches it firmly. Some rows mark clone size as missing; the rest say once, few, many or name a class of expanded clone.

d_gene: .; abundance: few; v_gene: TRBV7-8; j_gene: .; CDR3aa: ASSLGAVAAEQY
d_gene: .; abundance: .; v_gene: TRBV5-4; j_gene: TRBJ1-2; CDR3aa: ASSLAGLLSGYT
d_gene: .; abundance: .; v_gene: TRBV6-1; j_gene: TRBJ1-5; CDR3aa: ASSERGHQPQH
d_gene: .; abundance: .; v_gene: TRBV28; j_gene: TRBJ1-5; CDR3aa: ASSPPTGSNQPQH
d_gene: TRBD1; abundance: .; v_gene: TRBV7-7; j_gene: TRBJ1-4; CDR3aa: ASSAGQGPYEKLF
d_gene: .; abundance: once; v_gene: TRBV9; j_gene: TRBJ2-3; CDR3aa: ASSVLSTDTQY
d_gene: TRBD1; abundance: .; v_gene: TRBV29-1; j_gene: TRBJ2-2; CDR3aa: SVDKQGEGELF
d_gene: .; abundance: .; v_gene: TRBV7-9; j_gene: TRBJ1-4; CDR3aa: ASSSGSDNEKLF
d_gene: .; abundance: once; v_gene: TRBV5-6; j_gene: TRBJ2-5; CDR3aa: ASRSLQGQETQY
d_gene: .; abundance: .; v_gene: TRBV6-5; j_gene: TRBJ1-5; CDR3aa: ASSRSGGQPQH
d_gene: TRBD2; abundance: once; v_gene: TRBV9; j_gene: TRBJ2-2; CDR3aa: ASSILAGGQTGELF
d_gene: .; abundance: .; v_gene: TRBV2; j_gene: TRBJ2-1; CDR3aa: ASAAMGDFSYNEQF
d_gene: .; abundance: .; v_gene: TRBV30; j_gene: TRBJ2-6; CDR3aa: AWSREGVPSGANVLT
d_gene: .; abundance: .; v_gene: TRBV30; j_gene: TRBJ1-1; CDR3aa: AYKSQNTEAF
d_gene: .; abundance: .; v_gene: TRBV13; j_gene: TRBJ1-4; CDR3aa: ASSPSGKGTSNEKLF
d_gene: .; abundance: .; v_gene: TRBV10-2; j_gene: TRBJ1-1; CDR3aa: ASADSRTEAF
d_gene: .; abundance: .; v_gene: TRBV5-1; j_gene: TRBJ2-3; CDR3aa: ASSLQGRGDIDTQY
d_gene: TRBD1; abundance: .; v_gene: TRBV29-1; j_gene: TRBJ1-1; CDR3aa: SVRNRGSDTEAF
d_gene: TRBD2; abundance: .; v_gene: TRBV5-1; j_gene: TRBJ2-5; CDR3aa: ASKVSGTETQY
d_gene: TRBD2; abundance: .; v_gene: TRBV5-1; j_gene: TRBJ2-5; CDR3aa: ASSLTGGMETQY
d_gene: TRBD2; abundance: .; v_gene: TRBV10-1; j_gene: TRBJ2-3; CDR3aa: ASSEWLAGDTQY
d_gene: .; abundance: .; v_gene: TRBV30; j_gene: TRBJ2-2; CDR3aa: AWSSQSGGELF
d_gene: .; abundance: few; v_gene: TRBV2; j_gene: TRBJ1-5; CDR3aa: ASSEVGAPTGPQH
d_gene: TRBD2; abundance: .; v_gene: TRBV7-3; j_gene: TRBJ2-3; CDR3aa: ASSRSGKEGDTQY
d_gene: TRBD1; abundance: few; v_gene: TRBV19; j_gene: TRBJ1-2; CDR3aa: ASRNPGQTLYGYT
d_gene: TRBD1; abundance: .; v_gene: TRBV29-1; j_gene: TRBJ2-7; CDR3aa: SVVTDRDRVYEQY
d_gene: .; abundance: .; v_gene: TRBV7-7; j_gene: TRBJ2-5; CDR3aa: ASSPGLGETQY
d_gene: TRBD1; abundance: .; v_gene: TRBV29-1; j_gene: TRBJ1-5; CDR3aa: SAGDSNQPQH
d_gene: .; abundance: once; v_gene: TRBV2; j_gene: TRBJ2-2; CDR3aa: ASRETEGTGELF
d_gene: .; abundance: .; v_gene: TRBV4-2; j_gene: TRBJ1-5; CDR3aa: ASSQDPPQTGSNQPQH
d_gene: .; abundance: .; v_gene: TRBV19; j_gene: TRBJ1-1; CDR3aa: ASIRQGSTEAF
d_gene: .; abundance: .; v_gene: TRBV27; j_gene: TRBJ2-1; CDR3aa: ASSSVWRGLYNEQF
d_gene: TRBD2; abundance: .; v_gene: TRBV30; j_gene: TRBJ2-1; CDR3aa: AWSVGAGGREQF
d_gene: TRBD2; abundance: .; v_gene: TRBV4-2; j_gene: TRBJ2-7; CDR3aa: ASSPQSGRGRYEQY
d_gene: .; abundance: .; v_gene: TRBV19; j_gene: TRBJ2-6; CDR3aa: ASNQASSGANVLT
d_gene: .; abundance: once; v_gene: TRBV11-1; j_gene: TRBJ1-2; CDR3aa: ASSPQTNYGYT
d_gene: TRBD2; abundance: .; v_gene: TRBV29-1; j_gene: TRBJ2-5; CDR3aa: SVPGGKRETQY
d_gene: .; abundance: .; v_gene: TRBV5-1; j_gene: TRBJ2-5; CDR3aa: ASSFLRETGETQY
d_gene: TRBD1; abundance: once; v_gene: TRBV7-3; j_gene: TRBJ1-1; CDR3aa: ASSPGTGIVTEAF
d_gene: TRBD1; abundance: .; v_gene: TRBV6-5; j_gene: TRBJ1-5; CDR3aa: ASSVQGALYQPQH
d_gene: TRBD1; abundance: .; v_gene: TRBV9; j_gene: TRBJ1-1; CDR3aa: ASSTPGTGGSEAF
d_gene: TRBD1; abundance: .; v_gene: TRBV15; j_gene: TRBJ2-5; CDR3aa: ATSDPGTVLETQY
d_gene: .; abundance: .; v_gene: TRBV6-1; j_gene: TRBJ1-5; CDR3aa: ASEGGYSNQPQH
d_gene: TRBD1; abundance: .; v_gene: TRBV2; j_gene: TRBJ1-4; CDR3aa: ASRDGTATNEKLF
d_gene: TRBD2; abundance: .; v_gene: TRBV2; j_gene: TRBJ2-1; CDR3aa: ASSAGLAALNEQF
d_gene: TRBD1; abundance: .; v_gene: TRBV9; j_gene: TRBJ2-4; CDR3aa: ASSVGGTDKNIQY
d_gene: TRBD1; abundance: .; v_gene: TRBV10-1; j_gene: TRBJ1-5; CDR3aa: ASSESRQGRNQPQH
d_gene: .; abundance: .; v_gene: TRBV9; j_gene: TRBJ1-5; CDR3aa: ASSVGGGKDQPQH
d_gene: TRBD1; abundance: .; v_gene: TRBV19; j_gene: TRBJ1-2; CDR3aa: ASTDREVGYT
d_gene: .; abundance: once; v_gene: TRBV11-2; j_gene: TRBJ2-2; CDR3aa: ASSLGDVTGELF